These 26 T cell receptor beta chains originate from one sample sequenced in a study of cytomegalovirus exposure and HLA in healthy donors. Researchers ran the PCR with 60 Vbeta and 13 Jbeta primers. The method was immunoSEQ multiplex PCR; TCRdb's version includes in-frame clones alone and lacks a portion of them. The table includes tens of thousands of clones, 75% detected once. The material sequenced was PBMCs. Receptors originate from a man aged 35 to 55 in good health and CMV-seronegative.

Written as DNA, the CDR3 is TGTGCCAGCAGCGTACAGGGGCTCTCCGCGAACACCGGGGAGCTGTTTTTT. Amino acids: CASSVQGLSANTGELFF. The rearrangement joins TRBV9 to TRBJ2-2, with D possibly being TRBD1 (6 bases). V shed 1 base and J shed 0 bases, with 13 bases lying between them. This CDR3 comprises 17 residues. The germline gives CDR1 SGDLS, CDR2 YYNGEE. The full variable domain, completed using reference TRBV9 and TRBJ2-2, is DSGVTQTPKHLITATGQRVTLRCSPRSGDLSVYWYQQSLDQGLQFLIQYYNGEERAKGNILERFSAQQFPDLHSELNLSSLELGDSALYFCASSVQGLSANTGELFFGEGSRLTVL.

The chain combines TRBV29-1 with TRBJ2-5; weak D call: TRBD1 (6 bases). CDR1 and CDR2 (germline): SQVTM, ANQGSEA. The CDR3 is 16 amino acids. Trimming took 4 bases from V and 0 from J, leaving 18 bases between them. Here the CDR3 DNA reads TGCAGCGTTGGACGCCGGGACACTTGGTACCAAGAGACCCAGTACTTC. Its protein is CSVGRRDTWYQETQYF.

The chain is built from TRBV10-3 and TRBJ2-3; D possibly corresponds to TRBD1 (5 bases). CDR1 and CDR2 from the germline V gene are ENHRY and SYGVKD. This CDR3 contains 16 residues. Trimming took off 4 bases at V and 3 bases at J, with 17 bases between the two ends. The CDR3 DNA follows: TGTGCCATCAGTGGGAAGACAGATCCGTTTACAGATACGCAGTATTTT. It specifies CAISGKTDPFTDTQYF.

The CDR3 nucleotides read TGTGCCAGCAGTTTACAGGGGGCGCTTGGCTACACCTTC. Protein: CASSLQGALGYTF. The rearrangement links TRBV7-2 to TRBJ1-2; 9 nucleotides align to TRBD1. With 6 bases clipped from V and 7 bases from J, the junction kept 6 bases outside the gene matches. The CDR3 length is 13 residues. CDR1 and CDR2 from the germline V gene are SGHTA and FQGNSA.

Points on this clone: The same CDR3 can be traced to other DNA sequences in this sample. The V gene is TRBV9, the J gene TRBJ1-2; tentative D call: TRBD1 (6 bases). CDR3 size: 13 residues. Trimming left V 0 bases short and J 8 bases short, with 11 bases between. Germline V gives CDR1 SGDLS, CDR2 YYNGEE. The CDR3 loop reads CASSVARGGGYTF. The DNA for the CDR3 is TGTGCCAGCAGCGTAGCCAGGGGAGGGGGCTACACCTTC. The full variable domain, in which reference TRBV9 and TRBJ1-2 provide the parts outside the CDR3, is DSGVTQTPKHLITATGQRVTLRCSPRSGDLSVYWYQQSLDQGLQFLIQYYNGEERAKGNILERFSAQQFPDLHSELNLSSLELGDSALYFCASSVARGGGYTFGSGTRLTVV.

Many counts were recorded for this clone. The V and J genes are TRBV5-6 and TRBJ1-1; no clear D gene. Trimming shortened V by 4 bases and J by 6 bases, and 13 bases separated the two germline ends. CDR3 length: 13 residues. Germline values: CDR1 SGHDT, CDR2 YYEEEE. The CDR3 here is CASSLNRFAEAFF. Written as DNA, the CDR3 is TGTGCCAGCAGCCTTAATCGGTTCGCTGAAGCTTTCTTT.

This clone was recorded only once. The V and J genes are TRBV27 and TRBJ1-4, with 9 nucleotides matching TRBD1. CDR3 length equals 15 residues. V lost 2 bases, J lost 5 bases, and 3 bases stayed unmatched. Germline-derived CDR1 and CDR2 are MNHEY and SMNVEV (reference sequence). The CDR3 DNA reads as TGTGCCAGCAGTTTAGTTGGGACAGGGAATGAAAAACTGTTTTTT. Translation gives CASSLVGTGNEKLFF. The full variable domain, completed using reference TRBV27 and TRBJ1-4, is EAQVTQNPRYLITVTGKKLTVTCSQNMNHEYMSWYRQDPGLGLRQIYYSMNVEVTDKGDVPEGYKVSRKEKRNFPLILESPSPNQTSLYFCASSLVGTGNEKLFFGSGTQLSVL.

This CDR3 is CASRELRTDTQYF. CDR3 DNA: TGTGCCAGTCGGGAGCTTCGCACAGATACGCAGTATTTT. The chain uses TRBV6-1 and TRBJ2-3; TRBD2 might be the D (6 bases). Germline CDR1 MNHNS, CDR2 SASEGT. Trimming cost V 9 bases and J 1 base, with 11 bases left between them. This CDR3 is built from 13 residues.

CDR3 in DNA: TGTGCCAGCAGAAGTGGACAGGGTCTATTTGAAAAACTGTTTTTT. Encoded protein: CASRSGQGLFEKLFF. The chain recombines TRBV6-5 with TRBJ1-4; 8 bases are shared with TRBD1. This CDR3 contains 15 residues. The J segment lost 7 bases and the V segment lost 6 bases, leaving 10 bases of the junction unmatched. The germline gives CDR1 MNHEY, CDR2 SVGAGI.

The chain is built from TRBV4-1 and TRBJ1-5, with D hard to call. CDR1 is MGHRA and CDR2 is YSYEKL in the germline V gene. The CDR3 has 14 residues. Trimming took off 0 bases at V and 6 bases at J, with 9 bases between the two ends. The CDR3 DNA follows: TGCGCCAGCAGCCAAGACCCGGGAGCTCAGCCCCAGCATTTT. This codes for CASSQDPGAQPQHF.

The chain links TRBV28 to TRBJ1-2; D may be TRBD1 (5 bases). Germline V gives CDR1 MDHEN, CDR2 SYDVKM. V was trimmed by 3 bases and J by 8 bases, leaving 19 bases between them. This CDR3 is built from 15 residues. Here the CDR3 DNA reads TGTGCCAGCAGTTTGTCCATAGGGGAGGGTTCAGGCTACACCTTC. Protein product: CASSLSIGEGSGYTF.

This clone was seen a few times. The CDR3 sequence: CASSGRGRYNEQFF. CDR3 in DNA: TGTGCCAGTAGTGGCAGGGGGAGATACAATGAGCAGTTCTTC. This chain joins TRBV19 and TRBJ2-1; 7 bases are shared with TRBD1. The CDR3 loop spans 14 amino acids. The V gene's germline CDR1 is LNHDA and CDR2 SQIVND (reference sequence). The ends lost 5 bases at V and 4 bases at J; junction bases unmatched: 5.

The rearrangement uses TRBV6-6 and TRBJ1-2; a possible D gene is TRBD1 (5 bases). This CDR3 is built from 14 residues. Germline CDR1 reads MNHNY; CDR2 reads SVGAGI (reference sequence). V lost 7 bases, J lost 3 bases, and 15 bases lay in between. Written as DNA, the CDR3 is TGTGCCAGCACGTTTGACGGACACGACTATGGCTACACCTTC. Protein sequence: CASTFDGHDYGYTF.

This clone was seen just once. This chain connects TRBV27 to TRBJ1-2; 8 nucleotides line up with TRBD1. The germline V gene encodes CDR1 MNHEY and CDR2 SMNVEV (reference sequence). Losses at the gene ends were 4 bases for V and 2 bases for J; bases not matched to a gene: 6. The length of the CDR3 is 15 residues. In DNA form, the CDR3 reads TGTGCCAGCAGTTCCTATCAGGGGGCGAACTATGGCTACACCTTC. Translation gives CASSSYQGANYGYTF.

For the CDR3, the DNA is TGTGCTAGTGGTTTGGATGCTCACAGGGGATACACTGAAGCTTTCTTT. Encoded protein: CASGLDAHRGYTEAFF. The rearrangement joins TRBV12-5 to TRBJ1-1; TRBD1 matches 7 bases. The CDR3 is 16 amino acids. Germline trimming cut 1 base from V and 3 bases from J; bases unmatched to any gene: 8. Germline V gene sequence: CDR1 LGHNT, CDR2 FRNRAP. Together with reference TRBV12-5 and TRBJ1-1, the CDR3 gives the full variable domain: DARVTQTPRHKVTEMGQEVTMRCQPILGHNTVFWYRQTMMQGLELLAYFRNRAPLDDSGMPKDRFSAEMPDATLATLKIQPSEPRDSAVYFCASGLDAHRGYTEAFFGQGTRLTVV.

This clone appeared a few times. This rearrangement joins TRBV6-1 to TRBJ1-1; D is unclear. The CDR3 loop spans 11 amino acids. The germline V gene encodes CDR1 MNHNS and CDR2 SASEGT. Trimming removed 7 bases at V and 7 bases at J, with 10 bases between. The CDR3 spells CASTVDYEAFF. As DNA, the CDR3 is TGTGCCAGCACCGTAGATTATGAAGCTTTCTTT.

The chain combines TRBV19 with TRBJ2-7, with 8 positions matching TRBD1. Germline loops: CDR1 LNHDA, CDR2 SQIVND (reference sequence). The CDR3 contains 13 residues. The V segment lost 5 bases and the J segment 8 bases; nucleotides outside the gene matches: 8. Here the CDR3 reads CASSPSNRGKQYF. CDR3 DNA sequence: TGTGCCAGTAGTCCATCAAACAGGGGGAAGCAGTACTTC.

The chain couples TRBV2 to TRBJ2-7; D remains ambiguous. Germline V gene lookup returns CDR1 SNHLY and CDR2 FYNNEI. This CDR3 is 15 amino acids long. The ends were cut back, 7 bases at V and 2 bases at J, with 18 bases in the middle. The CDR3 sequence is CASTPPLIRTYEQYF. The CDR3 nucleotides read TGTGCCAGCACCCCGCCCCTCATCAGGACCTACGAGCAGTACTTC.

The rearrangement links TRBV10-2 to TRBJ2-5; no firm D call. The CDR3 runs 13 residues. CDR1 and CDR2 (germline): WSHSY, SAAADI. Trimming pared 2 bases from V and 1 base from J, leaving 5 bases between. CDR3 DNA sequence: TGCGCCAGCAGTGAGAGGAGCCAAGAGACCCAGTACTTC. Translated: CASSERSQETQYF.

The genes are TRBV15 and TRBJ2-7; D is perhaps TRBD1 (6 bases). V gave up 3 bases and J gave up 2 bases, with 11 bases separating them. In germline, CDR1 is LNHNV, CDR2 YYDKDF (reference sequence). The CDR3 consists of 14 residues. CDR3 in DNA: TGTGCCACCAGCAGCGGACAGTTTCCCTACGAGCAGTACTTC. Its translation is CATSSGQFPYEQYF.

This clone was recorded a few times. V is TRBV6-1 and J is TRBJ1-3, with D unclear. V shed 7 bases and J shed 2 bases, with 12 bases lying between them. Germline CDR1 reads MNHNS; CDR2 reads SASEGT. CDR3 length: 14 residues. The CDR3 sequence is CASKVSGTGNTIYF. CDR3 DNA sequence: TGTGCCAGCAAGGTATCGGGGACTGGAAACACCATATATTTT.

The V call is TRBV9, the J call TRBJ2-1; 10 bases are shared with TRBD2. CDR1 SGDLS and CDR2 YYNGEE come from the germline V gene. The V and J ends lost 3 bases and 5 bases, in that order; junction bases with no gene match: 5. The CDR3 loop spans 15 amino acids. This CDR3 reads CASSAAGGPNNEQFF. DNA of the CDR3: TGTGCCAGCAGCGCAGCGGGGGGGCCCAACAATGAGCAGTTCTTC.

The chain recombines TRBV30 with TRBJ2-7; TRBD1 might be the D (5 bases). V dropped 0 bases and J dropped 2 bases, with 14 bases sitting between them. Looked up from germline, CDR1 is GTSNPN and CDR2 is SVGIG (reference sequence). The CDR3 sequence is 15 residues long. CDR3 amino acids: CAWSVSSGITYEQYF. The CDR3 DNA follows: TGTGCCTGGAGTGTAAGCTCAGGGATTACCTACGAGCAGTACTTC.

Written as DNA, the CDR3 is TGTGCCAGCAGCGCGGACAGCCTTGGCTACACCTTC. Translated: CASSADSLGYTF. The chain combines TRBV2 with TRBJ1-2, with D possibly being TRBD1 (6 bases). The CDR3 extends over 12 amino acids. Germline V lookup: CDR1 SNHLY, CDR2 FYNNEI. Trimming stripped 6 bases from V and 7 bases from J, with 12 bases between. The full variable domain, in which reference TRBV2 and TRBJ1-2 provide the parts outside the CDR3, is EPEVTQTPSHQVTQMGQEVILRCVPISNHLYFYWYRQILGQKVEFLVSFYNNEISEKSEIFDDQFSVERPDGSNFTLKIRSTKLEDSAMYFCASSADSLGYTFGSGTRLTVV.

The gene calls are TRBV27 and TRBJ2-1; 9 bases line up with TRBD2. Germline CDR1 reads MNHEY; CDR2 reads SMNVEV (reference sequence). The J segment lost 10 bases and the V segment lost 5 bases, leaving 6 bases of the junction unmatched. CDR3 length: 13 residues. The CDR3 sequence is CASSPAGGREQFF. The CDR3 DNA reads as TGTGCCAGCAGTCCAGCGGGGGGCAGGGAGCAGTTCTTC.

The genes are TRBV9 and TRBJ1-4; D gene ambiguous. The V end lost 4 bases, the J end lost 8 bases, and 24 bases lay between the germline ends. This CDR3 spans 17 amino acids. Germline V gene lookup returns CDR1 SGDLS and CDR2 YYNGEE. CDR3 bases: TGTGCCAGCAGCTCTACCGCAATGAGGACCGCGGGGGAAAAACTGTTTTTT. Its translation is CASSSTAMRTAGEKLFF.